This T cell receptor beta chain was identified during a study of blood T cell repertoires in COVID-19. Study summary: Samples of COVID-19 (acute and convalescent) were obtained from the United States, Italy and Spain.

Germline lookup yields CDR1 SGHNT and CDR2 YYREEE (reference sequence). The CDR3 sequence is 15 residues long. After removal of 5 bases from V and 6 bases from J, the junction contained 8 bases not matched to a gene. Sequencing was performed with immunoSEQ multiplex PCR; in TCRdb, only in-frame clones are kept and a portion is missing. Here the sample spans some 140,000 clones, about four fifths being singletons. The source material was peripheral blood. J is TRBJ1-6 and V is TRBV5-4, with 7 bases matching TRBD1. This TCR derives from a woman aged 60-70 years with active or convalescent COVID-19. The DNA of the CDR3 is TGTGCCAGCAGTTCGCAAGGGGGCATTAATTCACCCCTCCACTTT. Encoded protein: CASSSQGGINSPLHF.